The entry that follows covers one T cell receptor (beta chain) sequence. The target of this receptor is not known. No much larger clone exists at a distance of one base, and base qualities are not known. CDR1 and CDR2, looked up from the germline V gene (reference sequence), are LNHDA and SQIVND. The CDR3 measures 13 amino acids from cysteine to phenylalanine. The entry retains the CDR3 DNA only, 39 bases that are in frame from base 1. The junction shows trimming of 4 bases on V and 3 bases on J, plus 7 bases between the germline ends. For sequencing of the TCRbeta CDR3 region, genomic DNA was extracted from the sorted cells. The immunoSEQ Assay was used to sequence the TCRbeta CDR3 regions. The source is immuneACCESS, and TCRdb retained only in-frame sequences with V and J called. Part of the clones is not carried over; for the studies checked, unresolved V genes explain less than half of this, and the remainder is unexplained. This sample holds over 55,000 clones; about 93% were observed only once. The ten largest clonotypes hold more than 15% of the sample.

This record comes from a study of OX40 agonist ivuxolimab in advanced cancers. With regard to the full study: Ivuxolimab, which targeted the costimulatory receptor OX40 (CD134), was an agonistic, fully human IgG2 monoclonal antibody. Prior anti-PD-1, anti-PD-L1 or anti-CTLA-4 therapy was permitted, and approximately 39% of dose-escalation patients had received checkpoint inhibitors. Peripheral TCRbeta sequencing was intended to test whether TCR sequence diversity was altered and clonal T-cell expansion was caused by ivuxolimab. The paper reports the monotherapy dose-escalation portion (N ≈ 52 patients) of the phase I ivuxolimab trial. A male proportion of almost 85% and a mean age of 60 years, ranging from 23 to 79, were recorded for the dose-escalation cohort. Among the roughly 50 dose-escalation patients, about 20 had hepatocellular carcinoma, 15 or so melanoma, 9 renal cell carcinoma and 9 head and neck cancer. Intravenous ivuxolimab was administered to patients every 2 weeks at six dose levels: 0.01, 0.1, 0.3, 1.5, 3 and 10 mg/kg. Partial responses were achieved by three dose-escalation patients, of whom one had hepatocellular carcinoma and two had cutaneous melanoma. Results the study describes overall, beyond this receptor: After ivuxolimab, more expanded clones were found on average in CD8+ T cells than in CD4+ T cells. At doses from 0.1 to 3.0 mg/kg, clonal expansion was seen in both CD4+ and CD8+ blood T cells between baseline and week 6. Low levels of normalized T-cell clonal expansion were also seen in some nonresponding patients. In partial responders in the 0.1-3.0 mg/kg groups, normalized peripheral clonal expansion was found to be among the lowest, especially among CD8+ T cells. Which antigens the clonally expanded peripheral T cells were specific for was not determined.

Patients with a history of autoimmune disease or receiving systemic immunosuppression were excluded from the trial. Peripheral blood for TCR sequencing was drawn from every dose cohort at baseline, at cycle 4 day 1 and at cycle 7 day 1. Samples came from an open-label, multicenter, first-in-human phase I dose-escalation trial of ivuxolimab. The trial enrolled adults with locally advanced or metastatic head and neck squamous cell, hepatocellular, melanoma or renal cell carcinoma. Before TCR sequencing, CD4+ and CD8+ T cells were separately sorted from peripheral blood. The V and J segments used are TRBV19 and TRBJ1-5; no confident D gene assignment can be made. Sequenced here: CD4+ or CD8+ T cells sorted from blood, sampled in a trial of the OX40 agonist ivuxolimab. The clonotype was recovered from an adult with an advanced solid tumor such as melanoma, head and neck, liver or kidney cancer. The CDR3 protein: CASSSQLNQPQHF. The DNA is as follows: TGTGCCAGTAGTAGTCAGCTCAATCAGCCCCAGCATTTT.